The clone carrying this TCR beta chain was observed a handful of times. Its cognate antigen is unknown. The CDR3 covers 15 residues. The trim removed 4 bases at V and 3 bases at J, leaving 6 bases unmatched. Germline V gives CDR1 SGHTA, CDR2 FQGNSA. TCRdb recomputed calls from the 5' RACE reads with MiXCR, one row per CDR3 protein. The sample contains more than 300,000 distinct CDR3 sequences, 20% to 25% of which appear only once. This specimen comes from a study of T-cell memory formation after mild COVID-19. Overall study results and limits: Cross-reactive memory apparently joined, as some responding clones appeared in pre-infection memory.

This clonotype was sampled from a man between 18 and 35 years old who had mild COVID-19 (a few samples of this study predate the infection). Cell type and time point are not known. Material for sequencing was PBMCs or a T cell subset sorted from them (not recorded which). This chain connects TRBV7-2 to TRBJ2-1, with TRBD1 matching 7 bases. DNA of the CDR3: TGTGCCAGCAGCTCCGACAGGGCGCGCTACAATGAGCAGTTCTTC. This encodes CASSSDRARYNEQFF.